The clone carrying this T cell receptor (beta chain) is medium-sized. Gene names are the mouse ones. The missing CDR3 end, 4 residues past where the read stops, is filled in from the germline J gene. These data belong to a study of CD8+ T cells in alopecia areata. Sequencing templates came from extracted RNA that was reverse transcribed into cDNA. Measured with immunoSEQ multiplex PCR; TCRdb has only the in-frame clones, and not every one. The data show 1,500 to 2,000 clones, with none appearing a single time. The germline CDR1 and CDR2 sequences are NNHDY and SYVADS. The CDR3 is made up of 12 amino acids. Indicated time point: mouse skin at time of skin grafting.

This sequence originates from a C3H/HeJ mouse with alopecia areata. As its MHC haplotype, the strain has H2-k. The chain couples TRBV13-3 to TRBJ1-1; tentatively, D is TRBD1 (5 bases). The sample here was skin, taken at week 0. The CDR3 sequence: CASRGLGREVFF. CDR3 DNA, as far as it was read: TGTGCCAGCAGGGGACTGGGGCGA.